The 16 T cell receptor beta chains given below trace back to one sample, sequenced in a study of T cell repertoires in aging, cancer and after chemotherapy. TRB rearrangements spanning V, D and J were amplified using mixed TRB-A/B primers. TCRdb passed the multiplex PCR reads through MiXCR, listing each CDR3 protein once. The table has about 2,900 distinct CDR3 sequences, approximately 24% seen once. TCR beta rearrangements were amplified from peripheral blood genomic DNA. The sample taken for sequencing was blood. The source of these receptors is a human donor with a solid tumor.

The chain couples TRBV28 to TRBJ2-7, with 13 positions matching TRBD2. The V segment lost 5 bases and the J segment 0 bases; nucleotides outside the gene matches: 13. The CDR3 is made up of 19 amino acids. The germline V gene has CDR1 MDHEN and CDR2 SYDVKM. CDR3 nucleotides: TGTGCCAGCAGTCACGAAGTGGGGACTAGCGGGACATACTCCTACGAGCAGTACTTC. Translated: CASSHEVGTSGTYSYEQYF.

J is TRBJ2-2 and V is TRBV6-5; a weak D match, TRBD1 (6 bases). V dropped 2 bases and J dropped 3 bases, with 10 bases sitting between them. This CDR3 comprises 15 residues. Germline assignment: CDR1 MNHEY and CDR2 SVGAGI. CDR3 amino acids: CASSYHQGYTGELFF. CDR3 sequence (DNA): TGTGCCAGCAGTTACCATCAGGGGTACACCGGGGAGCTGTTTTTT.

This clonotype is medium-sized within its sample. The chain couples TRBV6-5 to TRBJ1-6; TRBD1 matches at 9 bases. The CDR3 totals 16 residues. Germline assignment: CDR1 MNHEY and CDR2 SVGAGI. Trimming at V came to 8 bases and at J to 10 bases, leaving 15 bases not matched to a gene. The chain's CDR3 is CASSVGTGTNTSPLHF. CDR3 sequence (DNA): TGTGCCAGCTCAGTTGGGACAGGGACCAATACCTCACCCCTCCACTTT.

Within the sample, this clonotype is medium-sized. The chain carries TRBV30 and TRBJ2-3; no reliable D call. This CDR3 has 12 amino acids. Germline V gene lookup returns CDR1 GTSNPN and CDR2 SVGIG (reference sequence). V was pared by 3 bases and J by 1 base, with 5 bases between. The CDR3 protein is CAWRYGTDTQYF. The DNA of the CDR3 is TGTGCCTGGAGGTATGGCACAGATACGCAGTATTTT.

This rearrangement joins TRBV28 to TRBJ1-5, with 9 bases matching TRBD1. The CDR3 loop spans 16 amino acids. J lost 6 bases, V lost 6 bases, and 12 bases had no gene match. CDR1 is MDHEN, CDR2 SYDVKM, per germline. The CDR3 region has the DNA TGTGCCAGCAGCACTCCCGGGACAGGGAATGGTCAGCCCCAGCATTTT. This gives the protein CASSTPGTGNGQPQHF.

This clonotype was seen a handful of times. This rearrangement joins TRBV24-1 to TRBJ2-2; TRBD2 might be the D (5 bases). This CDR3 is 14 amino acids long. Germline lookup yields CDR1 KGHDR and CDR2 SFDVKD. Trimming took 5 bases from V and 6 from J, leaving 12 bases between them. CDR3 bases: TGTGCCACCAGTGGCGAACTAGACTCCGGGGAGCTGTTTTTT. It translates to CATSGELDSGELFF.

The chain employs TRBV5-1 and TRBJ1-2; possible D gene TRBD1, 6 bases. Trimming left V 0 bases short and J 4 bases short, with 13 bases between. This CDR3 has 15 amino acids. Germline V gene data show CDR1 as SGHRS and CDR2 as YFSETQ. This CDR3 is CASSLGPGEGYGYTF. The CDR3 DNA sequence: TGCGCCAGCAGCTTGGGACCAGGGGAGGGCTATGGCTACACCTTC. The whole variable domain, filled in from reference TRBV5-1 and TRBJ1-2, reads KAGVTQTPRYLIKTRGQQVTLSCSPISGHRSVSWYQQTPGQGLQFLFEYFSETQRNKGNFPGRFSGRQFSNSRSEMNVSTLELGDSALYLCASSLGPGEGYGYTFGSGTRLTVV.

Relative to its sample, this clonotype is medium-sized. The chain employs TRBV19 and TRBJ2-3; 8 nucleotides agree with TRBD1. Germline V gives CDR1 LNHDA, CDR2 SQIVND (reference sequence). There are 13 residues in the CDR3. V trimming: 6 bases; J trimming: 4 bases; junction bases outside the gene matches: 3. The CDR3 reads CASSGQGADTQYF. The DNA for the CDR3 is TGTGCCAGTAGCGGACAGGGCGCAGATACGCAGTATTTT.

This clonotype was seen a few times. The CDR3 nucleotides read TGTGCCAGCAGCCGAGACAGGGTCAACGAGCAGTACTTC. It codes for CASSRDRVNEQYF. This sequence joins TRBV14 and TRBJ2-7, with 7 bases matching TRBD1. Germline-derived CDR1 and CDR2 are SGHDN and FVKESK. V was pared by 4 bases and J by 5 bases, with 5 bases of the junction left unmatched. The CDR3 loop spans 13 amino acids.

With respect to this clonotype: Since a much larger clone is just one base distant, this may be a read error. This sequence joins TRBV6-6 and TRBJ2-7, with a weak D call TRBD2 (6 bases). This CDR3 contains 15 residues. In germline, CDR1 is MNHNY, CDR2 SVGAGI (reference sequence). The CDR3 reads CASIYRRGGSYEQYF. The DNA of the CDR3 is TGTGCCAGCATTTACCGTCGGGGAGGATCCTACGAGCAGTACTTC.

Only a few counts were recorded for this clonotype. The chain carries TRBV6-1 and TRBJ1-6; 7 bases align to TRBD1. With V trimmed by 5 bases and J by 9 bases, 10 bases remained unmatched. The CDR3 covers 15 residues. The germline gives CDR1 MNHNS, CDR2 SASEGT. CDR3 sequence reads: CASSTRDSLGSPLHF. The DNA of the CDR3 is TGTGCCAGCAGTACCCGGGACAGCCTGGGTTCACCCCTCCACTTT.

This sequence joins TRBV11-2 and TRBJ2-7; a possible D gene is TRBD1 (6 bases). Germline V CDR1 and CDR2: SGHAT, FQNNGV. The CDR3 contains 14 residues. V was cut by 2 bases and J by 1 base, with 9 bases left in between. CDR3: CASSLSGVSYEQYF. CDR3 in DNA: TGTGCCAGCAGCTTATCAGGGGTATCCTACGAGCAGTACTTC.

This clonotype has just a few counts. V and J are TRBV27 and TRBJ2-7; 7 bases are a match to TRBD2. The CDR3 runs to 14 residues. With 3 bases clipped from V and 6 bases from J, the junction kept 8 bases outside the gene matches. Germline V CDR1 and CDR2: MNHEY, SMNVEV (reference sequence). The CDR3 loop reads CASSFRDQRGEQYF. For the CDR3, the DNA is TGTGCCAGCAGTTTTAGGGACCAGCGGGGCGAGCAGTACTTC.

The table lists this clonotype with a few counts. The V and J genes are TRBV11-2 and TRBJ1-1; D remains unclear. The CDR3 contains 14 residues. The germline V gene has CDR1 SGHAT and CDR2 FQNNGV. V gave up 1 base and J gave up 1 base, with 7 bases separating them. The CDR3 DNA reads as TGTGCCAGCAGCTTAGGGAGGGCGAACACTGAAGCTTTCTTT. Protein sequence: CASSLGRANTEAFF.

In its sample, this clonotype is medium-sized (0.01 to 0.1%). In DNA form, the CDR3 reads TGTGCCAGCAGCTCTCCAGTTGCCAGCTCCTACAATGAGCAGTTCTTC. This sequence encodes CASSSPVASSYNEQFF. The V gene is TRBV7-3, the J gene TRBJ2-1; D is uncertain. Germline V CDR1 and CDR2: SGHTA, FQGTGA. The CDR3 spans 16 residues. The V end was cut by 4 bases, the J end by 0 bases, with 13 bases between. Combining the CDR3 with reference TRBV7-3 and TRBJ2-1 gives the whole variable domain GAGVSQTPSNKVTEKGKYVELRCDPISGHTALYWYRQSLGQGPEFLIYFQGTGAADDSGLPNDRFFAVRPEGSVSTLKIQRTERGDSAVYLCASSSPVASSYNEQFFGPGTRLTVL.

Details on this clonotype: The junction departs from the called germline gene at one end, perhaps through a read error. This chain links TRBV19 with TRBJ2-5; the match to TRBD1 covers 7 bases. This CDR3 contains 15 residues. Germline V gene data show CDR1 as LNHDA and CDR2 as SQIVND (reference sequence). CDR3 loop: CASSPMSRQGETQYF. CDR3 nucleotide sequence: TGCGCCAGCAGCCCAATGAGCAGACAGGGAGAGACCCAGTACTTC.